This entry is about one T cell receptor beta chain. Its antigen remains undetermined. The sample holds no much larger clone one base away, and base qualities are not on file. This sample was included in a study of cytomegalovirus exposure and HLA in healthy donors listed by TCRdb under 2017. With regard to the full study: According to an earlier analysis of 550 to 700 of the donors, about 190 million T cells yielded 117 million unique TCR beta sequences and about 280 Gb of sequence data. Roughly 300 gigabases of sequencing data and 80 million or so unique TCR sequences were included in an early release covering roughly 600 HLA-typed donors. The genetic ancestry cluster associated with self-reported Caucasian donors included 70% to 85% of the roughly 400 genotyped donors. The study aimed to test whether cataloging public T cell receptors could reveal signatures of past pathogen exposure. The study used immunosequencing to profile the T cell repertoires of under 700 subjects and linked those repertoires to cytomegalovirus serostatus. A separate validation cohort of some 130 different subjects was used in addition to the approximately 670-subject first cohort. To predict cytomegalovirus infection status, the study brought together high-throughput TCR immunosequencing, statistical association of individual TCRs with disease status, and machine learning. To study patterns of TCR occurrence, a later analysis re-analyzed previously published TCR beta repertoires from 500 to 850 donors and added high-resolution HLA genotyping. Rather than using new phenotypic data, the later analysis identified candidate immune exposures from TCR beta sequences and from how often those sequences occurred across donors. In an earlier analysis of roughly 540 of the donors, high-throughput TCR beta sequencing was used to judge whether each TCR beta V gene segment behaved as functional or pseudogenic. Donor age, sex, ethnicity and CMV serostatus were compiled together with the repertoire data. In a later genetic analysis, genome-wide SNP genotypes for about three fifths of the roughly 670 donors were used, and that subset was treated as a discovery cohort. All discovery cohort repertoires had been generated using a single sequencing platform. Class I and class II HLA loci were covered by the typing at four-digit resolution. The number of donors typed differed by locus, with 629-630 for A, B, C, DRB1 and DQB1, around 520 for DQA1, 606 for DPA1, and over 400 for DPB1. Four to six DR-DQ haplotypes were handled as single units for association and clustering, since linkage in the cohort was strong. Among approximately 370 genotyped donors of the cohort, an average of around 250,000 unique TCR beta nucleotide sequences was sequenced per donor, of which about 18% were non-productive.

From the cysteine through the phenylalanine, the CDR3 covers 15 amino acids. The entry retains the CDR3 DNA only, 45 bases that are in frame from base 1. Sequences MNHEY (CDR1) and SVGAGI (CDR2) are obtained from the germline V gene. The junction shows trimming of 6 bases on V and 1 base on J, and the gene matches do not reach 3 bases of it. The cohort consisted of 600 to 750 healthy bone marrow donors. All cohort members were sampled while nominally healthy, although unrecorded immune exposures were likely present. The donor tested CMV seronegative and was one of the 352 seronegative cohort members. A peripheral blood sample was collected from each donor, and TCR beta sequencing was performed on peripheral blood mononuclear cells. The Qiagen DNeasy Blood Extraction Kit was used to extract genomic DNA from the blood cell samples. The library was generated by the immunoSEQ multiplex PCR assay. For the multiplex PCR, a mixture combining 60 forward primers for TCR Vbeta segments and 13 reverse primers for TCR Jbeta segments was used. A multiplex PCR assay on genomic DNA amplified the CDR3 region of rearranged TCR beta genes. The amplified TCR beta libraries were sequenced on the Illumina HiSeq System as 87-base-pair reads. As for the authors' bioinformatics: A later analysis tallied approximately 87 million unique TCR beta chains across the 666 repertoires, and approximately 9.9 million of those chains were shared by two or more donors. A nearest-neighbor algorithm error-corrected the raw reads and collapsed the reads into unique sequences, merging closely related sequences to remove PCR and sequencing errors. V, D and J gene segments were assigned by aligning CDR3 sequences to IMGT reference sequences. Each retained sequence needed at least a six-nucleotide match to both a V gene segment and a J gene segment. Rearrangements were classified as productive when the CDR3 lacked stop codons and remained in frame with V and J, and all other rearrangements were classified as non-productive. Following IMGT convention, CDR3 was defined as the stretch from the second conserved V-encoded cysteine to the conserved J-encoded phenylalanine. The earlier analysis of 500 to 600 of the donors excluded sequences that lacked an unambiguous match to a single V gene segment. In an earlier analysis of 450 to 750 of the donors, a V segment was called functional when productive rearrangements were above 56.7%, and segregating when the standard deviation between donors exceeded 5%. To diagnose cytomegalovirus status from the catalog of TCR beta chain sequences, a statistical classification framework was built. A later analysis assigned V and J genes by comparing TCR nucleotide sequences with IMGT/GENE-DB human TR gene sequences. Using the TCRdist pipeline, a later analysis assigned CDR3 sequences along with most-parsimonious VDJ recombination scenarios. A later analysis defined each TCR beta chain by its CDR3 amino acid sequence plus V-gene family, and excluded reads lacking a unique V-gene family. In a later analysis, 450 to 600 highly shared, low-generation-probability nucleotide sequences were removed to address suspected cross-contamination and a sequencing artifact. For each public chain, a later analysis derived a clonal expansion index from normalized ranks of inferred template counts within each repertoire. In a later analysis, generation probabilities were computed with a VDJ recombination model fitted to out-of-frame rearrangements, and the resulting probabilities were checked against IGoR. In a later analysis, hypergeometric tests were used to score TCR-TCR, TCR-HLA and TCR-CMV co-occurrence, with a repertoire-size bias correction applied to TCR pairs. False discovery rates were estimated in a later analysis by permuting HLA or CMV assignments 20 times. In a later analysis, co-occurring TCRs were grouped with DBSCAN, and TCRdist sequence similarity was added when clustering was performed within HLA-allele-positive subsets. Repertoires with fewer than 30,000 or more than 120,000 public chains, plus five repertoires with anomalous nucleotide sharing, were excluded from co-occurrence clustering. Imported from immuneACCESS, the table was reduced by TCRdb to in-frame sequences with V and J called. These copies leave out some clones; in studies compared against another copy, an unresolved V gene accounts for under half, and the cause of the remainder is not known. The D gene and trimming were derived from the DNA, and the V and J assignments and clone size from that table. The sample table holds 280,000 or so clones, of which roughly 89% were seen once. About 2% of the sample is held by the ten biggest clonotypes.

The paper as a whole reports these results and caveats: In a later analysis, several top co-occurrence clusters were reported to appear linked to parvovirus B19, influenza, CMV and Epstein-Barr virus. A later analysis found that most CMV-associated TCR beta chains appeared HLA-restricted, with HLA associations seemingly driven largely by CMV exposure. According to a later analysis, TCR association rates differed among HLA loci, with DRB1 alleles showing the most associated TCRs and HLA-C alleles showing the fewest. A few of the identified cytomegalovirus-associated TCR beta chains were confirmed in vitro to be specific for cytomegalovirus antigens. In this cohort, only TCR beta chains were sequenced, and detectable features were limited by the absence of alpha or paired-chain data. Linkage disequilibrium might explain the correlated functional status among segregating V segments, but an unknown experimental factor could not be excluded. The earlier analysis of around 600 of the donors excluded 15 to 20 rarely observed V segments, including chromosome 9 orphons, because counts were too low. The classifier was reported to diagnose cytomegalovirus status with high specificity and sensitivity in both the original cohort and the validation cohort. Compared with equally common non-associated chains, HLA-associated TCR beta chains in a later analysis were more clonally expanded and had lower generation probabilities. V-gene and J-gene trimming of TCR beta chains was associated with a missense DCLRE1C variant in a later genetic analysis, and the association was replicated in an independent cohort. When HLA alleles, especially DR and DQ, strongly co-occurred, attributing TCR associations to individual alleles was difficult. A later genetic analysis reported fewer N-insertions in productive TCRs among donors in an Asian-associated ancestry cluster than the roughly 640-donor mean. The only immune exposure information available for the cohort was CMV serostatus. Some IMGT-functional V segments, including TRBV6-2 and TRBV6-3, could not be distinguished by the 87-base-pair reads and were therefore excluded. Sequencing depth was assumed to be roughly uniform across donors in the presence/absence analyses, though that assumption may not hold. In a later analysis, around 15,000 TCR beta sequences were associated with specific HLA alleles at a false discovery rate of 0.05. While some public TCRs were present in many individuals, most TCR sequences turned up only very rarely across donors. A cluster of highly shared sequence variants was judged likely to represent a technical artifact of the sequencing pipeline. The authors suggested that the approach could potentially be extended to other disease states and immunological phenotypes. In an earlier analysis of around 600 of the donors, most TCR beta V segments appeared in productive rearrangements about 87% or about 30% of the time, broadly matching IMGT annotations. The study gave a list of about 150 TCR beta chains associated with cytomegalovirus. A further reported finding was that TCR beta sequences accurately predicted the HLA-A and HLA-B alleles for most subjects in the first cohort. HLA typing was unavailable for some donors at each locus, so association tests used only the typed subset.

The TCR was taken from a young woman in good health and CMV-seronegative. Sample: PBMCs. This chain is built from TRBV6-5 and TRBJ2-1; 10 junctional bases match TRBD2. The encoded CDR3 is CASRASGGSYNEQFF. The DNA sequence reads TGTGCCAGCAGGGCTAGCGGGGGATCCTACAATGAGCAGTTCTTC.